This TCR beta chain was observed in a study of identical twins. This clonotype has just a few counts. Its antigen is unidentified. General study points: Cross-sectional statistics underpinned the conclusions; the same donors were not followed.

With 0 bases removed from V and 2 bases from J, the gap between germline ends came to 14 bases. The CDR3 has 17 amino acids. CDR1 and CDR2 from the germline V gene are SGHDN and FVKESK. One entry per CDR3 protein, called by TCRdb with MiXCR from the 5' RACE reads. The data contain approximately 690,000 distinct CDR3 sequences, roughly 6% of them seen just once; the ten biggest clones take up around 1.7%. The material sequenced was naive T cells sorted from blood. The rearrangement joins TRBV14 to TRBJ2-4; D is unresolved. The receptor was derived from a man younger than 30 in good health. DNA for the CDR3: TGTGCCAGCAGCCAAGATCAAGGGTTCCAGACCAAAAACATTCAGTACTTC. Encoded protein: CASSQDQGFQTKNIQYF.